The 26 T cell receptor beta chains listed next were all sequenced from one sample in a study of Ad26.COV2.S vaccination and SARS-CoV-2 variants. Indicated treatment: about 20 received Ad26.COV2.S at low or high dose, single or two shots; roughly five received placebo; per-sample allocation not given. Collection of the samples took place on day 63 after the first injection of vaccine or placebo. TCRdb's copy holds only in-frame clones and misses some; the assay was immunoSEQ multiplex PCR. The data show about 350,000 clones, 65% to 90% seen once. The material was peripheral blood, obtained in a trial of Ad26.COV2.S vaccine versus placebo. The receptors stem from a person between 18 and 59 years old who received the Ad26.COV2.S COVID-19 vaccine or a placebo.

This chain connects TRBV28 to TRBJ2-3; unclear D gene. Per germline, CDR1 MDHEN and CDR2 SYDVKM. The CDR3 sequence is 11 residues long. V was trimmed by 5 bases and J by 3 bases, leaving 3 bases between them. In DNA, the CDR3 is TGTGCCAGCAGTACAACAGATACGCAGTATTTT. Its translation is CASSTTDTQYF. Combining the CDR3 with reference TRBV28 and TRBJ2-3 gives the whole variable domain DVKVTQSSRYLVKRTGEKVFLECVQDMDHENMFWYRQDPGLGLRLIYFSYDVKMKEKGDIPEGYSVSREKKERFSLILESASTNQTSMYLCASSTTDTQYFGPGTRLTVL.

The rearrangement uses TRBV28 and TRBJ1-2; no definite D call. Germline loops: CDR1 MDHEN, CDR2 SYDVKM. V gave up 10 bases and J gave up 4 bases, with 13 bases separating them. The CDR3 runs 12 residues. DNA for the CDR3: TGTGCCACCCTCAAGAAGGTCTATGGCTACACCTTC. Translated, it gives CATLKKVYGYTF.

The genes are TRBV11-2 and TRBJ2-7; the D gene is possibly TRBD1 (6 bases). Germline V gene sequence: CDR1 SGHAT, CDR2 FQNNGV. V lost 3 bases and J lost 4, with 10 bases in between. The CDR3 has 13 amino acids. CDR3 amino acids: CASSFGQQYEQYF. The CDR3 nucleotides are TGTGCCAGCAGCTTTGGACAGCAGTACGAGCAGTACTTC.

This clone has only a few counts. The chain has TRBV4-3 and TRBJ2-4, with D maybe TRBD2 (6 bases). Germline V CDR1 and CDR2: LGHNA, YSLEER. The V end was cut by 4 bases, the J end by 5 bases, with 9 bases between. The CDR3 runs to 13 residues. CDR3 region: CASSPGLQNIQYF. The DNA for the CDR3 is TGCGCCAGCAGCCCGGGACTTCAAAACATTCAGTACTTC.

The V call is TRBV6-2 or TRBV6-3, the J call TRBJ2-7, with 8 bases matching TRBD1. Germline loops: CDR1 MNHEY, CDR2 SVGEGT. CDR3 length: 14 amino acids. V was pared by 6 bases and J by 1 base, with 5 bases of the junction left unmatched. CDR3 protein: CASSRTGKSYEQYF. The CDR3, as DNA: TGTGCCAGCAGCCGGACAGGGAAATCCTACGAGCAGTACTTC.

The V call is TRBV6-2 or TRBV6-3, the J call TRBJ2-4; the D gene is possibly TRBD2 (6 bases). This CDR3 comprises 17 residues. The V end was cut by 2 bases, the J end by 1 base, with 15 bases between. Germline CDR1 MNHEY, CDR2 SVGEGT. CDR3 loop: CASSYLGGLGAKNIQYF. CDR3 nucleotide sequence: TGTGCCAGCAGTTACCTGGGGGGACTGGGGGCCAAAAACATTCAGTACTTC.

The chain links TRBV4-1 to TRBJ2-1; 7 bases map to TRBD2. The trim removed 1 base at V and 3 bases at J, leaving 9 bases unmatched. The CDR3 is 17 residues long. Germline V gives CDR1 MGHRA, CDR2 YSYEKL. CDR3 loop: CASSQGAGTTYYNEQFF. The DNA for the CDR3 is TGCGCCAGCAGCCAAGGCGCCGGGACTACCTACTACAATGAGCAGTTCTTC.

This rearrangement joins TRBV28 to TRBJ2-2, with a weak D call TRBD1 (6 bases). CDR1 MDHEN and CDR2 SYDVKM come from the germline V gene. CDR3 length equals 13 residues. Trimming removed 8 bases at V and 2 bases at J, with 9 bases between. The CDR3 loop is CASETGNTGELFF. The CDR3 coding sequence is TGTGCCAGCGAGACAGGCAACACCGGGGAGCTGTTTTTT.

This clone was observed a handful of times. The V call is TRBV6-2 or TRBV6-3, the J call TRBJ2-3, with 7 bases lining up with TRBD2. The V gene's germline CDR1 is MNHEY and CDR2 SVGEGT. V gave up 6 bases and J gave up 2 bases; unmatched junction bases: 8. This CDR3 spans 15 amino acids. This chain's CDR3 is CASSWGGTNTDTQYF. CDR3 nucleotide sequence: TGTGCCAGCAGCTGGGGAGGGACGAACACAGATACGCAGTATTTT.

The chain carries TRBV19 and TRBJ2-4; D uncertain. With 5 bases removed from V and 0 bases from J, the gap between germline ends came to 14 bases. The germline gives CDR1 LNHDA, CDR2 SQIVND (reference sequence). This CDR3 is built from 16 residues. CDR3 amino acids: CASSSMGMGAKNIQYF. The CDR3, as DNA: TGTGCCAGTAGTTCAATGGGGATGGGAGCCAAAAACATTCAGTACTTC.

The chain uses TRBV30 and TRBJ1-1; D is unclear. V was clipped by 0 bases and J by 3 bases, with 17 bases between them. This CDR3 is built from 16 residues. Germline CDR1 reads GTSNPN; CDR2 reads SVGIG (reference sequence). The DNA for the CDR3 is TGTGCCTGGAGTGTACTAGGAACAGTAGGGTACACTGAAGCTTTCTTT. Translating gives CAWSVLGTVGYTEAFF.

V gene TRBV4-1 combines with J gene TRBJ1-4; D gene ambiguous. This CDR3 spans 17 amino acids. The ends were cut back, 1 base at V and 0 bases at J, with 12 bases in the middle. Germline-derived CDR1 and CDR2 are MGHRA and YSYEKL. This CDR3 is CASSQAGKNTTNEKLFF. The CDR3 nucleotides read TGCGCCAGCAGCCAAGCAGGTAAAAATACAACTAATGAAAAACTGTTTTTT.

The chain links TRBV2 to TRBJ1-2; D not certain. CDR1 SNHLY and CDR2 FYNNEI come from the germline V gene. V gave up 0 bases and J gave up 6 bases, with 5 bases separating them. The CDR3 length is 12 residues. CDR3 bases: TGTGCCAGCAGTGAAGCGAGGAATGGCTACACCTTC. Its translation is CASSEARNGYTF. The full variable domain, its missing parts supplied by reference TRBV2 and TRBJ1-2, is EPEVTQTPSHQVTQMGQEVILRCVPISNHLYFYWYRQILGQKVEFLVSFYNNEISEKSEIFDDQFSVERPDGSNFTLKIRSTKLEDSAMYFCASSEARNGYTFGSGTRLTVV.

The chain recombines TRBV9 with TRBJ1-5; D call uncertain. The germline CDR1 and CDR2 sequences are SGDLS and YYNGEE. V dropped 4 bases and J dropped 1 base, with 6 bases sitting between them. The CDR3 is made up of 13 amino acids. The CDR3 here is CASSPSSNQPQHF. DNA of the CDR3: TGTGCCAGCAGCCCGTCGAGCAATCAGCCCCAGCATTTT.

This chain links TRBV19 with TRBJ2-1; 8 bases line up with TRBD1. Looked up from germline, CDR1 is LNHDA and CDR2 is SQIVND (reference sequence). This CDR3 has 17 amino acids. The V gene end was trimmed by 6 bases and the J gene end by 4 bases; junction bases not matched to a gene: 14. The CDR3 spells CASSDTFRGRVYNEQFF. Written as DNA, the CDR3 is TGTGCCAGTAGCGATACATTCAGGGGGCGCGTATACAATGAGCAGTTCTTC.

This clone was counted many times. The chain couples TRBV7-3 to TRBJ2-3, with TRBD2 identical over 12 bases. There are 17 residues in the CDR3. Germline CDR1 SGHTA, CDR2 FQGTGA. Trimming cost V 4 bases and J 5 bases; bases outside gene matches: 10. The CDR3 coding sequence is TGTGCCAGCAGCTCCCCGACTAGCGGGAGCGATGAAGATACGCAGTATTTT. Its translation is CASSSPTSGSDEDTQYF.

The CDR3 DNA reads TGCGCCAGCAGCTTGCAGGGTTACCAAGAGACCCAGTACTTC. It is translated as CASSLQGYQETQYF. The genes are TRBV5-1 and TRBJ2-5; D possibly corresponds to TRBD1 (5 bases). Germline CDR1 and CDR2: SGHRS and YFSETQ. V lost 1 base and J 0 bases, leaving 7 bases between the germline ends. The CDR3 spans 14 residues.

The chain combines TRBV28 with TRBJ1-6; unclear D gene. V shed 2 bases and J shed 13 bases, with 18 bases lying between them. This CDR3 comprises 15 residues. Germline V gene sequence: CDR1 MDHEN, CDR2 SYDVKM. The CDR3 is CASSLRVASRIPLHF. The CDR3 nucleotides are TGTGCCAGCAGTTTACGGGTCGCGTCGCGAATCCCCCTCCACTTT. Full variable domain (outside the CDR3, taken from reference TRBV28 and TRBJ1-6): DVKVTQSSRYLVKRTGEKVFLECVQDMDHENMFWYRQDPGLGLRLIYFSYDVKMKEKGDIPEGYSVSREKKERFSLILESASTNQTSMYLCASSLRVASRIPLHFGNGTRLTVT.

The chain joins TRBV6-2 or TRBV6-3 to TRBJ1-1; D is uncertain. The CDR3 extends over 14 amino acids. The germline V gene has CDR1 MNHEY and CDR2 SVGEGT. V lost 5 bases to trimming and J lost 0 bases, with 10 bases between them. CDR3 amino acids: CASSDGSLNTEAFF. The CDR3 DNA reads TGTGCCAGCAGTGACGGATCACTGAACACTGAAGCTTTCTTT.

V usage is TRBV5-6 and J usage is TRBJ2-1, with TRBD1 matching 7 bases. V shed 1 base and J 8 bases; nucleotides not matched to a gene: 6. Germline CDR1 is SGHDT and CDR2 is YYEEEE. The CDR3 covers 14 residues. The CDR3 nucleotides are TGTGCCAGCAGCTTGTTAGGGGGCTCGGATGAGCAGTTCTTC. As protein: CASSLLGGSDEQFF.

The rearrangement links TRBV5-4 to TRBJ1-2, with D unresolved. The CDR3 is 15 amino acids. Deletions cut 0 bases from V and 6 bases from J, with 15 bases between. Per germline, CDR1 SGHNT and CDR2 YYREEE (reference sequence). The CDR3 sequence is CASSLEGRPTDGYTF. The DNA of the CDR3 is TGTGCCAGCAGCTTGGAAGGGAGACCTACGGATGGCTACACCTTC.

The chain is built from TRBV11-2 and TRBJ2-7, with TRBD1 identical over 8 bases. CDR3 size: 14 residues. Germline V gives CDR1 SGHAT, CDR2 FQNNGV. After removal of 5 bases from V and 2 bases from J, the junction contained 5 bases not matched to a gene. CDR3 sequence: CASSAGTGPYEQYF. The CDR3 nucleotides are TGTGCCAGCAGCGCCGGGACAGGACCCTACGAGCAGTACTTC.

This CDR3 is CASSLGGAGVFF. As DNA, the CDR3 is TGTGCCAGCAGTTTGGGCGGGGCGGGGGTCTTCTTT. The rearrangement uses TRBV28 and TRBJ1-1, with a possible D match to TRBD1 (5 bases). CDR1 is MDHEN and CDR2 is SYDVKM in the germline V gene. This CDR3 comprises 12 residues. Trimming shortened V by 3 bases and J by 14 bases, and 16 bases separated the two germline ends.

The J gene is TRBJ2-5, the V gene TRBV7-2; TRBD2 aligns across 11 bases. The CDR3 totals 14 residues. With V trimmed by 2 bases and J by 5 bases, 1 base remained unmatched. Germline V gives CDR1 SGHTA, CDR2 FQGNSA. The CDR3 spells CASSLTSGSETQYF. The CDR3 DNA sequence: TGTGCCAGCAGCTTAACTAGCGGGAGTGAGACCCAGTACTTC.

The chain has TRBV11-2 and TRBJ1-6; D gene ambiguous. CDR1 and CDR2 (germline): SGHAT, FQNNGV. CDR3 size: 15 residues. V gave up 5 bases and J gave up 0 bases, with 8 bases separating them. CDR3 residues: CASSTPYSYNSPLHF. The CDR3 bases are TGTGCCAGCAGCACACCCTACTCCTATAATTCACCCCTCCACTTT.

In its sample, this clone was seen once. This chain links TRBV24-1 with TRBJ2-2; 8 nucleotides match TRBD1. The CDR3 contains 17 residues. V trimming: 5 bases; J trimming: 5 bases; junction bases outside the gene matches: 12. In germline, CDR1 is KGHDR, CDR2 SFDVKD. The CDR3 DNA follows: TGTGCCACCAGTGCCGCCAGGGGGCGAGGATGGACCGGGGAGCTGTTTTTT. Encoded protein: CATSAARGRGWTGELFF.